The 31 T cell receptor beta chains presented below share a single source sample, sequenced in a study of cytomegalovirus exposure and HLA in healthy donors (dated by TCRdb to the late 2010s). Receptor amplification or capture employed the immunoSEQ multiplex PCR assay. For the multiplex PCR, a mixture combining 60 forward primers for TCR Vbeta segments and 13 reverse primers for TCR Jbeta segments was used. In its TCRdb copy, this immuneACCESS table keeps in-frame sequences only and misses some clones. Where compared with another copy, unresolved V genes explain less than half of these, and the others have no known cause. In this sample the table shows about 190,000 clones, roughly 75% of which occur a single time. The ten most abundant clones make up approximately 5% of the sample. The sequenced sample was PBMCs. These receptors all stem from a young man in good health and CMV-seropositive.

Only a few counts were recorded for this clone. V and J are TRBV7-2 and TRBJ2-3; D possibly corresponds to TRBD1 (5 bases). The germline CDR1 and CDR2 sequences are SGHTA and FQGNSA. V shed 1 base and J shed 7 bases, with 12 bases lying between them. CDR3 size: 14 residues. The CDR3 protein is CASSLDGRAYTQYF. The CDR3 DNA is TGTGCCAGCAGCTTAGACGGCAGGGCTTATACGCAGTATTTT. Full variable domain (remainder filled in from reference TRBV7-2 and TRBJ2-3): GAGVSQSPSNKVTEKGKDVELRCDPISGHTALYWYRQSLGQGLEFLIYFQGNSAPDKSGLPSDRFSAERTGGSVSTLTIQRTQQEDSAVYLCASSLDGRAYTQYFGPGTRLTVL.

The chain carries TRBV25-1 and TRBJ2-5, with D possibly being TRBD2 (5 bases). This CDR3 is 13 amino acids long. Germline V gives CDR1 MGHDK, CDR2 SYGVNS. Trimming left V 4 bases short and J 5 bases short, with 11 bases between. The CDR3, as DNA: TGTGCCAGCAGTGCGGACGGGGTTGAGACCCAGTACTTC. It yields the protein CASSADGVETQYF.

The chain uses TRBV28 and TRBJ2-2; a possible D gene is TRBD2 (5 bases). The germline V and J ends were trimmed by 7 bases and 6 bases, with 18 bases remaining between them. Germline V gene lookup returns CDR1 MDHEN and CDR2 SYDVKM. This CDR3 comprises 15 residues. CDR3 residues: CASNHLLVSSGELFF. The CDR3 DNA reads TGTGCCAGCAATCACCTACTAGTATCTTCCGGGGAGCTGTTTTTT.

This chain uses TRBV7-2 with TRBJ2-3; 9 positions match TRBD2. Germline V gene data show CDR1 as SGHTA and CDR2 as FQGNSA. The CDR3 consists of 18 residues. Germline trimming cut 5 bases from V and 4 bases from J; bases unmatched to any gene: 16. The CDR3: CASSPAAGGRGDPDTQYF. DNA for the CDR3: TGTGCCAGCAGCCCGGCAGCGGGGGGTCGGGGTGATCCAGATACGCAGTATTTT.

This clone came up once. The chain joins TRBV2 to TRBJ2-7; 7 positions match TRBD2. The CDR3 length is 15 residues. With V trimmed by 6 bases and J by 2 bases, 10 bases remained unmatched. CDR1 and CDR2 (germline): SNHLY, FYNNEI. The DNA of the CDR3 is TGTGCCAGCAGCCTGATGACTAGCATCCCCTACGAGCAGTACTTC. It is translated as CASSLMTSIPYEQYF. Full variable domain (remainder filled in from reference TRBV2 and TRBJ2-7): EPEVTQTPSHQVTQMGQEVILRCVPISNHLYFYWYRQILGQKVEFLVSFYNNEISEKSEIFDDQFSVERPDGSNFTLKIRSTKLEDSAMYFCASSLMTSIPYEQYFGPGTRLTVT.

This chain uses TRBV19 with TRBJ1-2; D not certain. The CDR3 runs to 14 residues. The germline V gene has CDR1 LNHDA and CDR2 SQIVND (reference sequence). The V and J ends lost 5 bases and 7 bases respectively, with 17 bases between them. CDR3 coding DNA: TGTGCCAGTAGTTTTGACCTTACGCGGGGTGGCTACACCTTC. Its protein is CASSFDLTRGGYTF.

The J gene is TRBJ1-1, the V gene TRBV4-3; D gene ambiguous. V was trimmed by 4 bases and J by 3 bases, leaving 15 bases between them. The CDR3 totals 15 residues. The germline V gene has CDR1 LGHNA and CDR2 YSLEER. CDR3 sequence (DNA): TGCGCCAGCAGCCCCGAGGTGGCAGACTACACTGAAGCTTTCTTT. Its translation is CASSPEVADYTEAFF.

The chain links TRBV28 to TRBJ1-5; D unresolved. Germline CDR1 and CDR2: MDHEN and SYDVKM. CDR3 length: 13 amino acids. V shed 7 bases and J shed 0 bases, with 7 bases lying between them. The CDR3 spells CASNSDSNQPQHF. In DNA form, the CDR3 reads TGTGCCAGCAATAGTGATAGCAATCAGCCCCAGCATTTT.

The chain uses TRBV7-2 and TRBJ1-1; D is perhaps TRBD1 (5 bases). Germline values: CDR1 SGHTA, CDR2 FQGNSA. Between the trimmed V and J ends, which lost 3 bases and 1 base, there was a span of 15 bases. The CDR3 length is 16 residues. CDR3 residues: CASSFQGRASNTEAFF. The CDR3 DNA is TGTGCCAGCAGCTTCCAGGGCCGGGCCTCGAACACTGAAGCTTTCTTT.

In DNA, the CDR3 is TGTGCCAGCAGCCCCCCGGACAGGCCAAGCTACAATGAGCAGTTCTTC. It codes for CASSPPDRPSYNEQFF. The chain links TRBV11-2 to TRBJ2-1; 7 bases line up with TRBD1. V shed 5 bases and J 3 bases; nucleotides not matched to a gene: 10. The germline CDR1 and CDR2 sequences are SGHAT and FQNNGV. CDR3 size: 16 residues.

This clone has only a few counts. The rearrangement joins TRBV5-5 to TRBJ1-2; D is perhaps TRBD1 (5 bases). The V gene lost 0 bases and the J gene lost 4 bases, with 16 bases spanning the gap. In germline, CDR1 is SGHKS, CDR2 YYEKEE (reference sequence). The CDR3 loop spans 16 amino acids. Here the CDR3 reads CASSLGAWQGRYGYTF. CDR3 nucleotides: TGTGCCAGCAGCTTGGGGGCCTGGCAGGGTCGCTATGGCTACACCTTC.

The DNA of the CDR3 is TGCAGCGTTGAGGGGGAGGGATTCGAGCAGTACTTC. It encodes CSVEGEGFEQYF. V is TRBV29-1 and J is TRBJ2-7; 7 positions match TRBD2. Looked up from germline, CDR1 is SQVTM and CDR2 is ANQGSEA. The trim removed 3 bases at V and 6 bases at J, leaving 5 bases unmatched. The CDR3 length is 12 residues.

This rearrangement joins TRBV29-1 to TRBJ2-6, with D hard to call. This CDR3 is built from 17 residues. V was pared by 4 bases and J by 4 bases, with 20 bases between. Germline V gives CDR1 SQVTM, CDR2 ANQGSEA. In nucleotides, the CDR3 is TGCAGCGTTGTCCCAGACCTCGTAAAGCGCGGGGCCAACGTCCTGACTTTC. Its translation: CSVVPDLVKRGANVLTF.

The chain carries TRBV6-5 and TRBJ2-3; 8 nucleotides align to TRBD1. Trimming cost V 1 base and J 4 bases; bases outside gene matches: 7. The germline gives CDR1 MNHEY, CDR2 SVGAGI. The CDR3 runs to 16 residues. As DNA, the CDR3 is TGTGCCAGCAGTTACTATGGACAGGGTAGCGCAGATACGCAGTATTTT. Translation: CASSYYGQGSADTQYF.

DNA of the CDR3: TGTGCCTGGAGTCCTGGACAGCCCTCTGGGGCCAACGTCCTGACTTTC. It is translated as CAWSPGQPSGANVLTF. The gene calls are TRBV30 and TRBJ2-6; maybe TRBD1 (6 bases). Germline CDR1 GTSNPN, CDR2 SVGIG (reference sequence). The V end lost 2 bases, the J end lost 0 bases, and 11 bases lay between the germline ends. This CDR3 comprises 16 residues.

V and J are TRBV10-3 and TRBJ2-1; 8 bases line up with TRBD2. In germline, CDR1 is ENHRY, CDR2 SYGVKD. J gave up 0 bases and V 7 bases, and 2 bases lay outside the gene matches. CDR3 size: 14 residues. This chain's CDR3 is CAIKTSDSYNEQFF. The CDR3, as DNA: TGTGCCATCAAGACTAGCGACTCCTACAATGAGCAGTTCTTC.

This rearrangement joins TRBV30 to TRBJ1-4, with D possibly being TRBD1 (6 bases). Trimming stripped 8 bases from V and 3 bases from J, with 13 bases between. Per the germline V gene, CDR1 is GTSNPN and CDR2 is SVGIG (reference sequence). This CDR3 is 13 amino acids long. This chain's CDR3 is CAGSGQPNEKLFF. In DNA, the CDR3 is TGTGCCGGATCGGGACAACCTAATGAAAAACTGTTTTTT.

The J gene is TRBJ2-1, the V gene TRBV9, with 8 bases that match TRBD1. Looked up from germline, CDR1 is SGDLS and CDR2 is YYNGEE. J was trimmed by 2 bases and V by 0 bases; bases with no gene match: 1. The CDR3 spans 15 residues. CDR3 DNA: TGTGCCAGCAGCGTAGACAGGGGGACCTACAATGAGCAGTTCTTC. Translated: CASSVDRGTYNEQFF.

The V gene is TRBV2, the J gene TRBJ2-7, with 10 bases that match TRBD1. Trimming at V came to 1 base and at J to 5 bases, leaving 5 bases not matched to a gene. The CDR3 is 15 residues long. Germline V gives CDR1 SNHLY, CDR2 FYNNEI. The CDR3 nucleotides read TGTGCCAGCAGTGAAGTGGGACAGGGGTTCAACGAGCAGTACTTC. Its protein product is CASSEVGQGFNEQYF. The complete variable domain, with remaining parts taken from reference TRBV2 and TRBJ2-7, reads EPEVTQTPSHQVTQMGQEVILRCVPISNHLYFYWYRQILGQKVEFLVSFYNNEISEKSEIFDDQFSVERPDGSNFTLKIRSTKLEDSAMYFCASSEVGQGFNEQYFGPGTRLTVT.

The V gene is TRBV6-6, the J gene TRBJ1-2, with 7 bases identical to TRBD1. Per the germline V gene, CDR1 is MNHNY and CDR2 is SVGAGI (reference sequence). The J segment lost 2 bases and the V segment lost 2 bases, leaving 5 bases of the junction unmatched. The CDR3 covers 15 residues. The CDR3 protein is CASSYVDRLNYGYTF. The CDR3 DNA is TGTGCCAGCAGTTACGTGGACAGGTTAAACTATGGCTACACCTTC.

The chain employs TRBV7-2 and TRBJ1-6, with TRBD1 as a possible D gene (6 bases). V shed 5 bases and J shed 6 bases, with 14 bases lying between them. There are 15 residues in the CDR3. Germline CDR1 reads SGHTA; CDR2 reads FQGNSA. The CDR3 nucleotides are TGTGCCAGCAGCGCCCGGGGGGCAGGTAATTCACCCCTCCACTTT. The encoded protein is CASSARGAGNSPLHF.

The V and J genes are TRBV5-4 and TRBJ2-2; D uncertain. Per the germline V gene, CDR1 is SGHNT and CDR2 is YYREEE (reference sequence). V was pared by 4 bases and J by 3 bases, with 4 bases between. This CDR3 spans 12 amino acids. DNA for the CDR3: TGTGCCAGCAGCCCTTACACCGGGGAGCTGTTTTTT. Protein product: CASSPYTGELFF.

The chain recombines TRBV28 with TRBJ2-5; TRBD1 is a possible D gene (6 bases). This CDR3 has 13 amino acids. Germline V gene lookup returns CDR1 MDHEN and CDR2 SYDVKM. V was pared by 4 bases and J by 2 bases, with 8 bases between. CDR3 protein: CASSSGVQETQYF. CDR3 sequence (DNA): TGTGCCAGCAGTTCAGGGGTTCAAGAGACCCAGTACTTC.

The DNA of the CDR3 is TGTGCCAGCAGCTTAGCGGTGCGAGGCACAGATACGCAGTATTTT. Amino acids: CASSLAVRGTDTQYF. This chain connects TRBV7-2 to TRBJ2-3; D call uncertain. Per germline, CDR1 SGHTA and CDR2 FQGNSA. Trimming stripped 0 bases from V and 1 base from J, with 8 bases between. This CDR3 contains 15 residues.

The genes are TRBV14 and TRBJ2-3; possibly TRBD1 for D (5 bases). Germline lookup yields CDR1 SGHDN and CDR2 FVKESK. The CDR3 consists of 17 residues. V was pared by 3 bases and J by 0 bases, with 16 bases between. The CDR3 sequence is CASSHLAVDSSTDTQYF. CDR3 bases: TGTGCCAGCAGCCATCTCGCGGTAGACAGTAGCACAGATACGCAGTATTTT.

The rearrangement uses TRBV18 and TRBJ2-7, with D possibly TRBD1 on 6 matching bases. Trimming pared 4 bases from V and 4 bases from J, leaving 20 bases between. CDR1 is KGHSH, CDR2 LQKENI, per germline. The CDR3 has 16 residues. Written as DNA, the CDR3 is TGTGCCAGCTCACTCAGGACAGCCTCCGCCATTTACGAGCAGTACTTC. Protein sequence: CASSLRTASAIYEQYF.

This clone was observed a few times. The gene calls are TRBV12-2 and TRBJ2-7; TRBD2 is the table's D call and was not checked against the DNA. TRBV12-2 is a listed pseudogene. This CDR3 comprises 16 residues. CDR3 amino acids: CASRPGLAGKVDEQYF. The CDR3 nucleotides are TGTGCAAGTCGCCCGGGACTAGCGGGAAAAGTAGACGAGCAGTACTTC.

This chain uses TRBV2 with TRBJ2-7; the D gene is possibly TRBD1 (5 bases). The V gene's germline CDR1 is SNHLY and CDR2 FYNNEI. V lost 10 bases to trimming and J lost 3 bases, with 19 bases between them. The CDR3 runs to 14 residues. In nucleotides, the CDR3 is TGTGCCACCAAAACAGGCCTATCTTACTACGAGCAGTACTTC. Translated: CATKTGLSYYEQYF.

V usage is TRBV5-6 and J usage is TRBJ2-1, with D possibly being TRBD2 (6 bases). Trimming removed 4 bases from V and 4 bases from J, with 18 bases in between. The CDR3 spans 16 residues. The V gene's germline CDR1 is SGHDT and CDR2 YYEEEE. CDR3 nucleotide sequence: TGTGCCAGCAGCCCGCCGGGACTTTCCCGATACAATGAGCAGTTCTTC. Its translation: CASSPPGLSRYNEQFF. The entire variable domain, with the rest obtained from reference TRBV5-6 and TRBJ2-1, is as follows: DAGVTQSPTHLIKTRGQQVTLRCSPKSGHDTVSWYQQALGQGPQFIFQYYEEEERQRGNFPDRFSGHQFPNYSSELNVNALLLGDSALYLCASSPPGLSRYNEQFFGPGTRLTVL.

CDR3 sequence (DNA): TGTGCCAGCAGCTCTCGCCCGGGACAGGGGTTCCACGAGCAGTACTTC. It translates to CASSSRPGQGFHEQYF. The chain couples TRBV5-6 to TRBJ2-7, with 10 bases identical to TRBD1. The germline gives CDR1 SGHDT, CDR2 YYEEEE. V was pared by 3 bases and J by 5 bases, with 11 bases of the junction left unmatched. This CDR3 has 16 amino acids.

The V gene is TRBV9, the J gene TRBJ2-3; D is possibly TRBD2 (6 bases). There are 17 residues in the CDR3. V lost 0 bases and J lost 4, with 18 bases in between. The germline V gene has CDR1 SGDLS and CDR2 YYNGEE. The CDR3 bases are TGTGCCAGCAGCGTAGAGGGTGACCCCCGGAGGGCAGATACGCAGTATTTT. Translated, it gives CASSVEGDPRRADTQYF.